These 21 T cell receptor beta chains originate from one sample sequenced in a study of blood T cell repertoires in COVID-19. Sequenced by immunoSEQ multiplex PCR; TCRdb stores in-frame clones only, minus some. The sample includes some 350,000 clones, 87% of them seen just once. The sequencing sample was made of peripheral blood. The receptor source for this set is a woman aged 45 to 65 with COVID-19, enrolled during active disease.

The chain employs TRBV5-1 and TRBJ2-4, with D unresolved. Germline assignment: CDR1 SGHRS and CDR2 YFSETQ. V gave up 0 bases and J gave up 5 bases, with 12 bases separating them. The CDR3 extends over 15 amino acids. The CDR3 sequence: CASSLVGPWENIQYF. The CDR3 DNA reads TGCGCCAGCAGCTTGGTTGGGCCGTGGGAAAACATTCAGTACTTC.

This clone was counted ten times or more. This chain connects TRBV19 to TRBJ2-2; possibly TRBD1 for D (5 bases). Germline CDR1 reads LNHDA; CDR2 reads SQIVND (reference sequence). V was pared by 5 bases and J by 5 bases, with 21 bases between. CDR3 size: 17 residues. This CDR3 is CASSQDTFSRYTGELFF. CDR3 coding DNA: TGTGCCAGTAGTCAGGACACTTTTTCTCGTTATACCGGGGAGCTGTTTTTT. Using reference TRBV19 and TRBJ2-2 for the parts outside the CDR3, the full variable domain is DGGITQSPKYLFRKEGQNVTLSCEQNLNHDAMYWYRQDPGQGLRLIYYSQIVNDFQKGDIAEGYSVSREKKESFPLTVTSAQKNPTAFYLCASSQDTFSRYTGELFFGEGSRLTVL.

This clone was picked up one time. The chain links TRBV12-5 to TRBJ1-2; perhaps TRBD1 as D (5 bases). Trimming cost V 2 bases and J 4 bases, with 17 bases left between them. The germline CDR1 and CDR2 sequences are LGHNT and FRNRAP. The CDR3 length is 16 residues. The CDR3 protein is CASGLYGGWEGYGYTF. The CDR3 nucleotides read TGTGCTAGTGGTTTGTACGGGGGGTGGGAAGGCTATGGCTACACCTTC.

The chain is built from TRBV7-9 and TRBJ2-5, with D possibly being TRBD1 (5 bases). V lost 8 bases and J 7 bases, leaving 11 bases between the germline ends. In germline, CDR1 is SEHNR, CDR2 FQNEAQ (reference sequence). This CDR3 region has 11 residues. In DNA, the CDR3 is TGTGCCAGCGGAGATACAGGGACCCAGTACTTC. Protein: CASGDTGTQYF.

The CDR3 reads CASSLSLAGETQYF. The CDR3 nucleotides are TGTGCCAGCAGCTTATCCCTAGCGGGGGAGACCCAGTACTTC. The chain carries TRBV11-2 and TRBJ2-5; 9 nucleotides align to TRBD2. This CDR3 has 14 amino acids. Germline CDR1 is SGHAT and CDR2 is FQNNGV. Trimming removed 2 bases from V and 5 bases from J; junction bases left unmatched: 3.

This chain uses TRBV19 with TRBJ2-1; 7 bases match TRBD2. The CDR3 consists of 16 residues. Germline CDR1 and CDR2: LNHDA and SQIVND (reference sequence). The trim removed 7 bases at V and 0 bases at J, leaving 9 bases unmatched. CDR3 sequence (DNA): TGTGCCAGTACCCCGGTGCCGGGGGGCTCCTACAATGAGCAGTTCTTC. Protein: CASTPVPGGSYNEQFF. The whole variable domain, filled in from reference TRBV19 and TRBJ2-1, reads DGGITQSPKYLFRKEGQNVTLSCEQNLNHDAMYWYRQDPGQGLRLIYYSQIVNDFQKGDIAEGYSVSREKKESFPLTVTSAQKNPTAFYLCASTPVPGGSYNEQFFGPGTRLTVL.

The genes are TRBV19 and TRBJ2-2, with 7 positions matching TRBD1. The V gene end was trimmed by 0 bases and the J gene end by 6 bases; junction bases not matched to a gene: 7. The germline V gene has CDR1 LNHDA and CDR2 SQIVND (reference sequence). The CDR3 extends over 16 amino acids. The CDR3 region is CASSIDDRVWAGELFF. The DNA of the CDR3 is TGTGCCAGTAGTATAGATGACAGGGTGTGGGCCGGGGAGCTGTTTTTT.

This chain connects TRBV6-6 to TRBJ2-1; D is possibly TRBD2 (6 bases). Trimming took off 6 bases at V and 5 bases at J, with 20 bases between the two ends. The length of the CDR3 is 16 residues. Germline CDR1 is MNHNY and CDR2 is SVGAGI (reference sequence). Here the CDR3 reads CASRRRGGIGDNEQFF. The DNA of the CDR3 is TGTGCCAGCAGACGGCGTGGGGGGATCGGAGACAATGAGCAGTTCTTC.

The chain has TRBV19 and TRBJ2-7; 8 bases are shared with TRBD1. J lost 4 bases, V lost 4 bases, and 9 bases had no gene match. CDR3 length equals 15 residues. CDR1 is LNHDA, CDR2 SQIVND, per germline (reference sequence). CDR3 loop: CASSRGRTGIYEQYF. DNA for the CDR3: TGTGCCAGTAGTAGGGGTCGGACAGGGATATACGAGCAGTACTTC. Using reference TRBV19 and TRBJ2-7 for the parts outside the CDR3, the full variable domain is DGGITQSPKYLFRKEGQNVTLSCEQNLNHDAMYWYRQDPGQGLRLIYYSQIVNDFQKGDIAEGYSVSREKKESFPLTVTSAQKNPTAFYLCASSRGRTGIYEQYFGPGTRLTVT.

The chain employs TRBV4-3 and TRBJ1-6; 7 positions match TRBD1. The germline gives CDR1 LGHNA, CDR2 YSLEER. The CDR3 loop spans 15 amino acids. Trimming at V came to 6 bases and at J to 9 bases, leaving 11 bases not matched to a gene. In nucleotides, the CDR3 is TGCGCCAGCAGAAAGGGGGCGCTTGACTTTTCACCCCTCCACTTT. Translation: CASRKGALDFSPLHF.

V and J are TRBV11-2 and TRBJ2-1, with a weak D call TRBD2 (5 bases). Germline V gene sequence: CDR1 SGHAT, CDR2 FQNNGV. The CDR3 is 16 residues long. V was trimmed by 6 bases and J by 0 bases, leaving 15 bases between them. CDR3 coding DNA: TGTGCCAGCAGTCCTACTAGAGCCAGCTCCTACAATGAGCAGTTCTTC. Protein: CASSPTRASSYNEQFF.

The count of this clone is one. V gene TRBV24-1 combines with J gene TRBJ1-1; D is undetermined. Trimming stripped 6 bases from V and 2 bases from J, with 9 bases between. The CDR3 is made up of 13 amino acids. Per germline, CDR1 KGHDR and CDR2 SFDVKD. This CDR3 reads CATSRRGNTEAFF. As DNA, the CDR3 is TGTGCCACCAGTCGTAGAGGAAACACTGAAGCTTTCTTT.

J is TRBJ1-2 and V is TRBV4-1; 12 bases fit TRBD1. Trimming took 4 bases from V and 3 from J; bases not matched to a gene: 3. CDR3 length equals 15 residues. CDR1 is MGHRA and CDR2 is YSYEKL in the germline V gene. CDR3: CASSLGTGGDYGYTF. The CDR3 bases are TGCGCCAGCAGCCTCGGGACAGGGGGCGACTATGGCTACACCTTC.

The V and J genes are TRBV9 and TRBJ1-1; possible D gene TRBD1, 6 bases. Germline CDR1 reads SGDLS; CDR2 reads YYNGEE. The CDR3 contains 14 residues. The ends were cut back, 2 bases at V and 0 bases at J, with 8 bases in the middle. The CDR3 region is CASSVDRMNTEAFF. In DNA form, the CDR3 reads TGTGCCAGCAGCGTTGACAGGATGAACACTGAAGCTTTCTTT. Full variable domain (outside the CDR3, taken from reference TRBV9 and TRBJ1-1): DSGVTQTPKHLITATGQRVTLRCSPRSGDLSVYWYQQSLDQGLQFLIQYYNGEERAKGNILERFSAQQFPDLHSELNLSSLELGDSALYFCASSVDRMNTEAFFGQGTRLTVV.

The rearrangement uses TRBV5-1 and TRBJ2-2; tentative D call: TRBD2 (6 bases). CDR1 SGHRS and CDR2 YFSETQ come from the germline V gene. V was pared by 0 bases and J by 5 bases, with 14 bases between. CDR3 size: 16 residues. The CDR3 bases are TGCGCCAGCAGCTTGGCCGGGGCGGGAAGGACCGGGGAGCTGTTTTTT. Protein product: CASSLAGAGRTGELFF.

The chain is built from TRBV5-4 and TRBJ2-5; TRBD1 matches 7 bases. CDR1 and CDR2 from the germline V gene are SGHNT and YYREEE (reference sequence). The junction had 4 bases not matched to a gene; V was cut back by 0 bases and J by 2 bases. The CDR3 runs 15 residues. In nucleotides, the CDR3 is TGTGCCAGCAGCTTGGGACAGGGTAGGCAAGAGACCCAGTACTTC. Translation: CASSLGQGRQETQYF.

The chain is built from TRBV27 and TRBJ1-1, with D perhaps TRBD1 (6 bases). Trimming stripped 5 bases from V and 4 bases from J, with 11 bases between. CDR3 length: 13 residues. Germline V lookup: CDR1 MNHEY, CDR2 SMNVEV (reference sequence). The CDR3 region has the DNA TGTGCCAGCAGTCACAGGGATTTCACTGAAGCTTTCTTT. Protein product: CASSHRDFTEAFF.

This clone was seen a few times. The V and J genes are TRBV11-3 and TRBJ2-1; tentative D call: TRBD2 (7 bases). The CDR3 runs to 16 residues. Trimming left V 2 bases short and J 1 base short, with 12 bases between. Looked up from germline, CDR1 is SGHNT and CDR2 is YENEEA. The CDR3: CASSLFGGRSYNEQFF. The CDR3 DNA reads TGTGCCAGCAGCTTATTCGGGGGGCGATCCTACAATGAGCAGTTCTTC.

The chain couples TRBV10-1 to TRBJ1-2, with D perhaps matching TRBD1 (6 bases). This CDR3 spans 16 amino acids. The germline gives CDR1 WNHNN, CDR2 SYGVQD (reference sequence). Trimming removed 1 base from V and 7 bases from J, with 19 bases in between. The DNA of the CDR3 is TGCGCCAGCAGTGAGTTCACCAACGCAGGGGCCGGTGGCTACACCTTC. Encoded protein: CASSEFTNAGAGGYTF.

The chain uses TRBV19 and TRBJ1-6; 7 bases agree with TRBD1. Germline CDR1 and CDR2: LNHDA and SQIVND (reference sequence). J was trimmed by 5 bases and V by 7 bases; bases with no gene match: 8. The CDR3 is 15 residues long. CDR3 region: CASTRDSLHNSPLHF. In nucleotides, the CDR3 is TGTGCCAGTACCCGGGACAGTCTACATAATTCACCCCTCCACTTT.

The chain carries TRBV5-1 and TRBJ2-5, with TRBD1 identical over 12 bases. Germline CDR1 reads SGHRS; CDR2 reads YFSETQ. The CDR3 covers 16 residues. V lost 0 bases, J lost 4 bases, and 4 bases stayed unmatched. The CDR3, as DNA: TGCGCCAGCAGCTTGGAGGGGACAGGGGGCCGAGAGACCCAGTACTTC. The encoded protein is CASSLEGTGGRETQYF.